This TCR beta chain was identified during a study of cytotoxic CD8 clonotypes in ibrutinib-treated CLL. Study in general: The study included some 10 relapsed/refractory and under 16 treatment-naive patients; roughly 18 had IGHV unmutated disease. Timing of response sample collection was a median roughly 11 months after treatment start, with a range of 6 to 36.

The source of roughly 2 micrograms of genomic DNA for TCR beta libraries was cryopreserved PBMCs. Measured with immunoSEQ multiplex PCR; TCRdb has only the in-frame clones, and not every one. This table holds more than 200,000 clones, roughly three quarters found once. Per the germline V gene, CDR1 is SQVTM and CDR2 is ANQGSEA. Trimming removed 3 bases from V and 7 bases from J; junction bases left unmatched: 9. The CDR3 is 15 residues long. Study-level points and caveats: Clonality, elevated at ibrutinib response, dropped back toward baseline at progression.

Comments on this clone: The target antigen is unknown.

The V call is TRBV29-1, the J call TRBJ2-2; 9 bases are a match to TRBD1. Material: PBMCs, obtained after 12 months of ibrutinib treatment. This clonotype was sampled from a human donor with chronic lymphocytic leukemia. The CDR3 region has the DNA TGCAGCGTTGACAAGGGACAGGGTGAGGTCGGGGAGCTGTTTTTT. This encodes CSVDKGQGEVGELFF.